The 27 T cell receptor beta chains in this list originate from one sample, sequenced in a study of blood T cell repertoires in COVID-19. Sequenced by immunoSEQ multiplex PCR; TCRdb stores in-frame clones only, minus some. Among hundreds of thousands of clones, about 87% were seen once, and the ten largest hold around 7.8%. Sequences were obtained from peripheral blood. The receptors come from a woman aged 45-60 years who had recovered from COVID-19.

The V gene is TRBV30, the J gene TRBJ2-2; 9 nucleotides agree with TRBD2. V trimming: 3 bases; J trimming: 7 bases; junction bases outside the gene matches: 27. Germline CDR1 and CDR2: GTSNPN and SVGIG (reference sequence). The CDR3 has 21 amino acids. CDR3 sequence: CAWRSRLAAHSHLRYIGELFF. The CDR3 DNA is TGTGCCTGGAGAAGTAGACTAGCGGCACATTCCCACTTACGGTACATCGGGGAGCTGTTTTTT.

This chain uses TRBV2 with TRBJ1-3, with no clear D. Germline V CDR1 and CDR2: SNHLY, FYNNEI. V lost 5 bases, J lost 1 base, and 12 bases lay in between. CDR3 length equals 15 residues. CDR3 amino acids: CASSPIRVSGNTIYF. The CDR3 DNA follows: TGTGCCAGCAGTCCGATACGGGTTTCTGGAAACACCATATATTTT.

V usage is TRBV2 and J usage is TRBJ2-7; 10 bases match TRBD2. This CDR3 is built from 13 residues. Germline values: CDR1 SNHLY, CDR2 FYNNEI. J was trimmed by 4 bases and V by 7 bases; bases with no gene match: 4. CDR3 amino acids: CASKERGGYEQYF. The CDR3, as DNA: TGTGCCAGCAAGGAGCGGGGGGGTTACGAGCAGTACTTC.

This clone was counted a few times. The chain combines TRBV20-1 with TRBJ1-5; tentatively, D is TRBD1 (5 bases). This CDR3 region has 15 residues. Germline CDR1 and CDR2: DFQATT and SNEGSKA (reference sequence). The V and J ends lost 3 bases and 0 bases respectively, with 12 bases between them. The CDR3 sequence is CSASTDIASNQPQHF. The CDR3 DNA sequence: TGCAGTGCTAGTACGGACATCGCTAGCAATCAGCCCCAGCATTTT.

The chain employs TRBV7-9 and TRBJ1-1; the D gene is possibly TRBD1 (6 bases). Trimming shortened V by 4 bases and J by 3 bases, and 18 bases separated the two germline ends. Per germline, CDR1 SEHNR and CDR2 FQNEAQ (reference sequence). There are 16 residues in the CDR3. The CDR3 region is CASSYTRRGAHTEAFF. DNA for the CDR3: TGTGCCAGCAGCTATACTCGACGGGGGGCCCACACTGAAGCTTTCTTT.

V usage is TRBV3-1 (or the pseudogene TRBV3-2) and J usage is TRBJ2-5, with 13 bases aligning to TRBD2. The germline V gene encodes CDR1 LGHDT and CDR2 YNNKEL (reference sequence). The CDR3 extends over 17 amino acids. Trimming took 1 base from V and 4 from J; bases not matched to a gene: 6. The DNA for the CDR3 is TGTGCCAGCAGCCAAGCACTAGCGGGAGGGCCGAGAGAGACCCAGTACTTC. Protein sequence: CASSQALAGGPRETQYF.

The CDR3 DNA reads TGTGCCTGGAGCTCCCGGGACAGGGGTAGTTACGACACTGAAGCTTTCTTT. Amino acids: CAWSSRDRGSYDTEAFF. The rearrangement uses TRBV30 and TRBJ1-1; TRBD1 matches 10 bases. The V segment lost 3 bases and the J segment 3 bases; nucleotides outside the gene matches: 13. In germline, CDR1 is GTSNPN, CDR2 SVGIG (reference sequence). The CDR3 is made up of 17 amino acids.

The chain has TRBV5-4 and TRBJ2-2, with TRBD1 identical over 9 bases. Looked up from germline, CDR1 is SGHNT and CDR2 is YYREEE (reference sequence). V gave up 3 bases and J gave up 4 bases; unmatched junction bases: 7. This CDR3 is 16 amino acids long. CDR3 DNA sequence: TGTGCCAGCAGCTCCTGGACAGGGGAGGCCACCGGGGAGCTGTTTTTT. The encoded protein is CASSSWTGEATGELFF. The full variable domain, completed using reference TRBV5-4 and TRBJ2-2, is ETGVTQSPTHLIKTRGQQVTLRCSSQSGHNTVSWYQQALGQGPQFIFQYYREEENGRGNFPPRFSGLQFPNYSSELNVNALELDDSALYLCASSSWTGEATGELFFGEGSRLTVL.

The chain joins TRBV28 to TRBJ2-2, with D unresolved. Germline V gives CDR1 MDHEN, CDR2 SYDVKM. This CDR3 spans 14 amino acids. The V end was cut by 3 bases, the J end by 4 bases, with 9 bases between. The chain's CDR3 is CASSFYGSTGELFF. CDR3 coding DNA: TGTGCCAGCAGTTTCTACGGGTCCACCGGGGAGCTGTTTTTT.

The gene calls are TRBV28 and TRBJ1-5; 9 bases are shared with TRBD1. CDR1 and CDR2 (germline): MDHEN, SYDVKM. The J segment lost 7 bases and the V segment lost 6 bases, leaving 16 bases of the junction unmatched. The CDR3 length is 17 residues. DNA for the CDR3: TGTGCCAGCAGACAAAGGGCCGGGACAGGGATACAGCAGCCCCAGCATTTT. Translation: CASRQRAGTGIQQPQHF.

This chain joins TRBV6-6 and TRBJ2-3, with TRBD2 identical over 10 bases. This CDR3 region has 17 residues. Trimming cost V 5 bases and J 0 bases; bases outside gene matches: 8. In germline, CDR1 is MNHNY, CDR2 SVGAGI (reference sequence). As DNA, the CDR3 is TGTGCCAGCAGTCCGCGTGGACTAGCGGCTAGCACAGATACGCAGTATTTT. Encoded protein: CASSPRGLAASTDTQYF.

This clone was counted a single time. This chain joins TRBV21-1 and TRBJ1-2; TRBD1, the table's D call, was not compared with the DNA. TRBV21-1 is reported as a pseudogene. The CDR3 consists of 15 residues. DNA of the CDR3: TGTGCCAGCAGCAGAGACAGGGGGGTATTGGATGGCTACACCTTC. It translates to CASSRDRGVLDGYTF.

On this clone: The same CDR3 is also encoded by other DNA sequences in this sample. The chain combines TRBV24-1 with TRBJ2-7; D gene unclear. CDR1 is KGHDR, CDR2 SFDVKD, per germline. The CDR3 is 13 amino acids. V was clipped by 1 base and J by 3 bases, with 6 bases between them. In DNA, the CDR3 is TGTGCCACCAGTGATTTTCCAGGCTACGAGCAGTACTTC. This gives the protein CATSDFPGYEQYF.

The chain is built from TRBV5-5 and TRBJ2-1, with a possible D match to TRBD2 (5 bases). V was clipped by 0 bases and J by 8 bases, with 12 bases between them. Germline values: CDR1 SGHKS, CDR2 YYEKEE (reference sequence). The CDR3 length is 14 residues. The CDR3 sequence: CASSLGASNDEQFF. In DNA form, the CDR3 reads TGTGCCAGCAGCTTGGGGGCTAGCAACGATGAGCAGTTCTTC.

The rearrangement joins TRBV6-2 or TRBV6-3 to TRBJ2-3; D unclear. This CDR3 region has 15 residues. CDR1 and CDR2 (germline): MNHEY, SVGEGT. Between the trimmed V and J ends, which lost 2 bases and 1 base, there was a span of 10 bases. CDR3 in amino acids: CASSYLRRGTDTQYF. CDR3 nucleotides: TGTGCCAGCAGTTACCTGCGACGGGGCACAGATACGCAGTATTTT.

The chain has TRBV4-1 and TRBJ2-7, with 8 bases identical to TRBD2. This CDR3 region has 14 residues. Germline V gene data show CDR1 as MGHRA and CDR2 as YSYEKL. The trim removed 4 bases at V and 4 bases at J, leaving 6 bases unmatched. The CDR3 reads CASSPTGGPYEQYF. The CDR3 bases are TGCGCCAGCAGCCCGACGGGGGGGCCTTACGAGCAGTACTTC.

The chain links TRBV29-1 to TRBJ2-1; 12 positions match TRBD1. Unmatched junction bases numbered 3, after V lost 3 bases and J lost 9 bases. The length of the CDR3 is 13 residues. Germline CDR1 reads SQVTM; CDR2 reads ANQGSEA. The DNA for the CDR3 is TGCAGCGTTGATGGGGACAGGGGGCGTGAGCAGTTCTTC. Translated: CSVDGDRGREQFF.

V gene TRBV7-2 combines with J gene TRBJ2-1, with D possibly matching TRBD1 (6 bases). The germline V gene encodes CDR1 SGHTA and CDR2 FQGNSA. Between the trimmed V and J ends, which lost 5 bases and 10 bases, there was a span of 18 bases. This CDR3 is 14 amino acids long. CDR3 in amino acids: CASSPPARGWEQFF. The CDR3 coding sequence is TGTGCCAGCAGCCCACCGGCCAGGGGATGGGAGCAGTTCTTC.

This clone occurred once. V and J are TRBV4-3 and TRBJ1-2, with D possibly being TRBD1 (6 bases). Germline CDR1 is LGHNA and CDR2 is YSLEER. The V end lost 3 bases, the J end lost 4 bases, and 18 bases lay between the germline ends. The CDR3 contains 16 residues. The CDR3 DNA follows: TGCGCCAGCAGCCACGACAGCAGGGGCGTTAGCTATGGCTACACCTTC. Protein: CASSHDSRGVSYGYTF.

This clone was seen a handful of times. This chain uses TRBV6-4 with TRBJ2-2, with TRBD2 identical over 13 bases. Germline V gives CDR1 MRHNA, CDR2 SNTAGT. V was pared by 3 bases and J by 5 bases, with 6 bases of the junction left unmatched. This CDR3 is 17 amino acids long. The CDR3 nucleotides are TGTGCCAGCAGTGATTCTAGGACTAGCGGGAGAACCGGGGAGCTGTTTTTT. The encoded protein is CASSDSRTSGRTGELFF.

The chain uses TRBV18 and TRBJ2-3; 16 bases fit TRBD2. The ends lost 0 bases at V and 9 bases at J; junction bases unmatched: 3. This CDR3 spans 16 amino acids. From germline, CDR1 is KGHSH and CDR2 LQKENI. CDR3 protein: CASSPPGLAGGWTQYF. In nucleotides, the CDR3 is TGTGCCAGCTCACCACCGGGACTAGCGGGAGGGTGGACGCAGTATTTT.

This chain uses TRBV15 with TRBJ2-3; 9 bases are shared with TRBD1. The junction had 9 bases not matched to a gene; V was cut back by 5 bases and J by 3 bases. The length of the CDR3 is 16 residues. From germline, CDR1 is LNHNV and CDR2 YYDKDF (reference sequence). The CDR3 region is CATSSPAGQGTDTQYF. The DNA of the CDR3 is TGTGCCACCAGCTCCCCCGCGGGACAGGGAACAGATACGCAGTATTTT.

The chain couples TRBV7-2 to TRBJ2-3, with 11 nucleotides matching TRBD2. J was trimmed by 1 base and V by 2 bases; bases with no gene match: 8. The germline V gene encodes CDR1 SGHTA and CDR2 FQGNSA. The CDR3 has 18 amino acids. CDR3 DNA sequence: TGTGCCAGCAGCTTAAGTCGAGTGACTAGCGGGGGCACAGATACGCAGTATTTT. It encodes CASSLSRVTSGGTDTQYF.

This chain connects TRBV9 to TRBJ2-1; 9 nucleotides align to TRBD2. CDR1 and CDR2 from the germline V gene are SGDLS and YYNGEE. The CDR3 is 16 amino acids. The V segment lost 6 bases and the J segment 5 bases; nucleotides outside the gene matches: 12. This chain's CDR3 is CASTIDSSGANNEQFF. The CDR3 nucleotides read TGTGCCAGCACCATCGATTCTAGCGGGGCGAACAATGAGCAGTTCTTC.

This clone was counted only a few times. The chain joins TRBV19 to TRBJ1-1; 9 positions agree with TRBD1. Germline V CDR1 and CDR2: LNHDA, SQIVND (reference sequence). This CDR3 region has 16 residues. V shed 2 bases, J shed 3 bases, and the junction held 7 bases outside the gene matches. Here the CDR3 reads CASSINYRDRDTEAFF. Written as DNA, the CDR3 is TGTGCCAGTAGTATAAATTACCGGGACAGGGACACTGAAGCTTTCTTT.

CDR3 residues: CASSQTLSGGSYNEQFF. CDR3 in DNA: TGCGCCAGCAGCCAGACCCTTAGCGGGGGCTCCTACAATGAGCAGTTCTTC. The rearrangement joins TRBV4-3 to TRBJ2-1; 9 positions agree with TRBD2. In germline, CDR1 is LGHNA, CDR2 YSLEER. V shed 3 bases and J 0 bases; nucleotides not matched to a gene: 6. This CDR3 is built from 17 residues.

V and J are TRBV2 and TRBJ2-3; weak D call: TRBD1 (6 bases). The germline V and J ends were trimmed by 9 bases and 2 bases, with 24 bases remaining between them. CDR3 length equals 17 residues. CDR1 and CDR2 from the germline V gene are SNHLY and FYNNEI. In nucleotides, the CDR3 is TGTGCCAGACCGGGACAATTAGGGCCGATCCCCACAGATACGCAGTATTTT. Residues: CARPGQLGPIPTDTQYF. Together with reference TRBV2 and TRBJ2-3, the CDR3 gives the full variable domain: EPEVTQTPSHQVTQMGQEVILRCVPISNHLYFYWYRQILGQKVEFLVSFYNNEISEKSEIFDDQFSVERPDGSNFTLKIRSTKLEDSAMYFCARPGQLGPIPTDTQYFGPGTRLTVL.